This is a list of T cell receptor beta chains from one sample in a study of cytomegalovirus exposure and HLA in healthy donors. Generated by immunoSEQ multiplex PCR, the TCRdb table keeps only in-frame clones and is missing some. The sample has around 130,000 clones, 55% to 75% seen once. Sequences were obtained from PBMCs. The receptors were sampled from a human donor in good health. Both conserved end residues are part of each CDR3. D genes are given only for firm matches. A clone size is listed for some rows: how often the clone was seen (once, few, many), or a class if it is expanded.

NA	TRBJ2-1	TRBD2	TRBV9	TGTGCCAGCAGCCTCCCCGTGGGGCTAGCGGGAGGGGATGAGCAGTTCTTC	CASSLPVGLAGGDEQFF
once	TRBJ1-1	NA	TRBV5-1	TGCGCCAGCAGCTTGGGCCTGGGGGGGAACACTGAAGCTTTCTTT	CASSLGLGGNTEAFF
NA	TRBJ2-2	NA	TRBV7-9	TGTGCCAGCAGCCGCATTGGACAGCCGAACACCGGGGAGCTGTTTTTT	CASSRIGQPNTGELFF
few	TRBJ2-3	NA	TRBV7-3	TGTGCCAGCAGCTCAACCCCAGGGGGGAACACAGATACGCAGTATTTT	CASSSTPGGNTDTQYF
NA	TRBJ2-7	TRBD1	TRBV4-3	TGCGCCAGCAGCCGATTTGAGGACAGGGAATACGAGCAGTACTTC	CASSRFEDREYEQYF
NA	TRBJ2-7	TRBD2	TRBV27	TGTGCCAGCAGTTTAAGGGCAACGGGACTAGCGGACGTAAGCTCTTTTCACGAGCAGTACTTC	CASSLRATGLADVSSFHEQYF
NA	TRBJ2-7	TRBD1	TRBV7-9	TGTGCCAGCAGCTTAGATCGGGACAGGGGGTTCTACGAGCAGTACTTC	CASSLDRDRGFYEQYF
few	TRBJ2-2	TRBD2	TRBV9	TGTGCCAGCAGCGTAGGAGCGGGAGCGGGCACCGGGGAGCTGTTTTTT	CASSVGAGAGTGELFF
NA	TRBJ2-3	TRBD2	TRBV19	TGTGCCAGTAGTTTGGATAGCGGGGGGCCCACAGATACGCAGTATTTT	CASSLDSGGPTDTQYF
NA	TRBJ1-2	TRBD1	TRBV7-6	TGTGCCAGCAGCTTAGCGAGGACAGGGGGTTTGTCTGGCTACACCTTC	CASSLARTGGLSGYTF
once	TRBJ2-5	TRBD2	TRBV9	TGTGCCAGCAGCGGGACTAGCGGGGGGGCCCAGTACTTC	CASSGTSGGAQYF
NA	TRBJ2-7	TRBD2	TRBV6-4	TGTGCCAGCAGTGACTCCAAAATGGGGAGGACTAGCGGGATATCGGGCTCCTACGAGCAGTACTTC	CASSDSKMGRTSGISGSYEQYF
NA	TRBJ1-1	TRBD1	TRBV6-1	TGTGCCAGCAGTTTTGGACAGGAAGAAGCTTTCTTT	CASSFGQEEAFF
NA	TRBJ1-2	NA	TRBV7-9	TGTTCCAGCAGCTTAACGGCCCCGGGGTTCACCTTC	CSSSLTAPGFTF
few	TRBJ2-5	TRBD2	TRBV5-1	TGCGCCAGCAGCTTAGCGGGGGGGCCCTCGCAAGGAGAGACCCAGTACTTC	CASSLAGGPSQGETQYF
NA	TRBJ1-1	NA	TRBV28	TGTGCCAGCAGATCCGTCGGGGACACTGAAGCTTTCTTT	CASRSVGDTEAFF
NA	TRBJ2-5	NA	TRBV5-6	TGTGCCAGCAGCGCCCTGGGCAGCCAAGAGACCCAGTACTTC	CASSALGSQETQYF
NA	TRBJ1-5	NA	TRBV6-5	TGTGCCAGCAGACACAGGGATGATCAGCCCCAGCATTTT	CASRHRDDQPQHF
NA	TRBJ1-1	NA	TRBV5-6	TGTGCCAGCAGCTTGCAGGACACTGAAGCTTTCTTT	CASSLQDTEAFF
NA	TRBJ2-3	NA	TRBV5-4	TGTGCCAGCAGCGGCCCAGGGAAAGGAGCCACAGATACGCAGTATTTT	CASSGPGKGATDTQYF
NA	TRBJ2-5	NA	TRBV7-2	TGTGCCAGCAGCTTAGCGCGCCTCCAACAAGAGACCCAGTACTTC	CASSLARLQQETQYF
NA	TRBJ2-3	TRBD2	TRBV6-6	TGTGCCAGCAGGTTAGCGGGAGGGCCCACAGATACGCAGTATTTT	CASRLAGGPTDTQYF
NA	TRBJ2-5	NA	TRBV9	TGTGCCAGCAGCGTAGCGTCGCGGGGAAAAGAGACCCAGTACTTC	CASSVASRGKETQYF
NA	TRBJ1-3	NA	TRBV4-3	TGCGCCAGCAGCCAAGATTTCGGGGTTGGAAACACCATATATTTT	CASSQDFGVGNTIYF
NA	TRBJ2-3	TRBD2	TRBV6-5	TGTGCCAGCAGTTTTGGACTAGCGGTGGGGGCAGATACGCAGTATTTT	CASSFGLAVGADTQYF
NA	TRBJ1-1	NA	TRBV18	TGTGCCAGCTCACACGGGAAATTGAACACTGAAGCTTTCTTT	CASSHGKLNTEAFF
NA	TRBJ2-4	NA	TRBV6-5	TGTGCCACACGGGACACAAAAAACATTCAGTACTTC	CATRDTKNIQYF
once	TRBJ2-5	NA	TRBV5-6	TGTGCCAGCGGGGAAATGAACCGACAAGGGAGAGAGACCCAGTACTTC	CASGEMNRQGRETQYF
few	TRBJ2-2	NA	TRBV21-1	TGTGCCAGCAGCAGACGACTAGCGGGGGGGACCACCGGGGAGCTGTTTTTT	CASSRRLAGGTTGELFF
NA	TRBJ2-4	TRBD1	TRBV5-1	TGCGCCAGCAGCTCCACAGTACAGGGGGGACTAGCCAAAAACATTCAGTACTTC	CASSSTVQGGLAKNIQYF
NA	TRBJ1-2	TRBD1	TRBV5-1	TGCGCCAGCAGCTTGGATAGGACAGGGGGCAATGGCTACACCTTC	CASSLDRTGGNGYTF
NA	TRBJ2-7	NA	TRBV7-9	TGTGCCAGCAGCTACGCCATAGACTCCTACGAGCAGTACTTC	CASSYAIDSYEQYF
NA	TRBJ2-1	TRBD2	TRBV30	TGTGCCTGCCCCCGACTAGCGGGGGGGCTGAATGAGCAGTTCTTC	CACPRLAGGLNEQFF
NA	TRBJ2-3	NA	TRBV21-1	TGTGCCAGCAGAAAAACTAGATTTACAGATACGCAGTATTTT	CASRKTRFTDTQYF
NA	TRBJ2-3	NA	TRBV9	TGTGCCAGCAGCGACCCCTGGGGCGGAGGCACAGATACGCAGTATTTT	CASSDPWGGGTDTQYF
NA	TRBJ1-2	TRBD1	TRBV5-4	TGTGCCAGCAGTTCCTCCCTCAGGACAGGGAACTATGGCTACACCTTC	CASSSSLRTGNYGYTF
NA	TRBJ2-1	TRBD2	TRBV5-6	TGTGCCAGCAGCTTGATAGCGGGGGGCCCTAGAAGGAATGAGCAGTTCTTC	CASSLIAGGPRRNEQFF
NA	TRBJ2-5	NA	TRBV27	TGTGCCAGCAGTTATGGCGAGACCCAGTACTTC	CASSYGETQYF
NA	TRBJ2-7	TRBD1	TRBV29-1	TGCAGCGTTGGAGAAACAGGGGTGGAACAGTACTTC	CSVGETGVEQYF
NA	TRBJ1-2	NA	TRBV5-1	TGCGCCAGCAGCTTGGCGGGGGAGGACTATGGCTACACCTTC	CASSLAGEDYGYTF
NA	TRBJ2-7	TRBD1	TRBV6-1	TGTGCCAGCAGTGGCCGGGACAGTTGGTCCGAGCAGTACTTC	CASSGRDSWSEQYF
NA	TRBJ1-1	NA	TRBV5-3	TGTGCCAGAAGCTCTCAGGCGAATCAGAAGGAAGCTTTCTTT	CARSSQANQKEAFF
NA	TRBJ2-7	TRBD2	TRBV27	TGTGCCAGCAGGATTAGCGGGAGGGCCTACGAGCAGTACTTC	CASRISGRAYEQYF
NA	TRBJ2-1	TRBD1	TRBV7-3	TGTGCCAGCAGCCCCTCTGGTGGGACAGGGATCGGGAGTCGGTTCTTC	CASSPSGGTGIGSRFF
NA	TRBJ2-1	TRBD2	TRBV27	TGTGCCAGCAGTTTTCTCACTAGCGGGTGGCAGTTCTTC	CASSFLTSGWQFF
NA	TRBJ1-4	TRBD1	TRBV6-1	TGTGCCAGCAGCCTCCCCGGGACAGTCCGCGAAAAACTGTTTTTT	CASSLPGTVREKLFF
NA	TRBJ2-7	NA	TRBV7-8	TGTGCCAGCAGCTTAGACAGGGTCCCATACGACGAGCAGTACTTC	CASSLDRVPYDEQYF
NA	TRBJ2-7	NA	TRBV30	TGTGCCTGGAGTTGGGGCAGGGATTCCTACGAGCAGTACTTC	CAWSWGRDSYEQYF
NA	TRBJ2-7	TRBD2	TRBV14	TGTGCCAGCAGCCCGGGACTAGCGGACTATAGCTCCTACGAGCAGTACTTC	CASSPGLADYSSYEQYF
NA	TRBJ2-3	NA	TRBV23-1	TGCGCCAACAGCAAGTCGGGCACAGCGGAAGATACGCAGTATTTT	CANSKSGTAEDTQYF
NA	TRBJ1-2	NA	TRBV9	TGTGCCAGCAGCGTTAACCCAGGTGGGAACTATGGCTACACCTTC	CASSVNPGGNYGYTF
few	TRBJ1-1	NA	TRBV30	TGTGCCCGGACGGGCGGGGGGCTAAACACTGAAGCTTTCTTT	CARTGGGLNTEAFF
NA	TRBJ1-2	TRBD1	TRBV30	TGTGCCTCCGACAGGGGCCCAAACTATGGCTACACCTTC	CASDRGPNYGYTF
NA	TRBJ2-7	TRBD2	TRBV19	TGTGCCAGTAGTCCTTCGGGGACTAGCGGCTCCTACGAGCAGTACTTC	CASSPSGTSGSYEQYF
NA	TRBJ1-3	NA	TRBV7-2	TGTGCCAGCAGCTTTAGAAGGGGCCTCTCTGGAAACACCATATATTTT	CASSFRRGLSGNTIYF
NA	TRBJ1-1	NA	TRBV10-3	TGTGCCATCAGTGATGACAGGAACACTGAAGCTTTCTTT	CAISDDRNTEAFF